These 25 T cell receptor beta chains were all obtained from the same sample, sequenced in a study of neurological immune-mediated disorders. In TCRdb, the 5' RACE reads were re-called with MiXCR into one record per CDR3 protein. This table has 77,000 or so distinct CDR3 sequences, roughly 10% appearing once. Sequencing was done on a sample of PBMCs. The source is a man aged 45-65 years in good health.

This clonotype was observed at least ten times. This chain links TRBV6-1 with TRBJ1-2; TRBD1 agrees at 7 bases. There are 15 residues in the CDR3. Trimming removed 4 bases from V and 2 bases from J; junction bases left unmatched: 7. Germline assignment: CDR1 MNHNS and CDR2 SASEGT. CDR3 bases: TGTGCCAGCAGTGCTGTGGGACAGACAAACTATGGCTACACCTTC. Translated: CASSAVGQTNYGYTF.

This clonotype has a count of ten or more. The V and J genes are TRBV7-3 and TRBJ2-1; tentatively, D is TRBD2 (6 bases). V dropped 1 base and J dropped 6 bases, with 16 bases sitting between them. Germline V gene data show CDR1 as SGHTA and CDR2 as FQGTGA. The CDR3 consists of 16 residues. CDR3 in DNA: TGTGCCAGCAGCTTAAATTCGCTAGCGCCCCGCAATGAGCAGTTCTTC. It specifies CASSLNSLAPRNEQFF.

This clonotype has a count of ten or more. This sequence joins TRBV20-1 and TRBJ1-1; weak D call: TRBD1 (5 bases). The V end lost 6 bases, the J end lost 3 bases, and 17 bases lay between the germline ends. Germline CDR1 is DFQATT and CDR2 is SNEGSKA (reference sequence). CDR3 length equals 14 residues. The CDR3 DNA reads TGCAGTGCCAGCCCAGGGCCGGGTGACACTGAAGCTTTCTTT. Its translation: CSASPGPGDTEAFF.

This clonotype showed up just a few times. This sequence joins TRBV5-1 and TRBJ2-5; D not resolved. The germline gives CDR1 SGHRS, CDR2 YFSETQ. The CDR3 is made up of 15 amino acids. Trimming left V 0 bases short and J 1 base short, with 10 bases between. CDR3 bases: TGCGCCAGCAGCTTGGCCGTCCTCCCCCAAGAGACCCAGTACTTC. It codes for CASSLAVLPQETQYF.

This clonotype was detected many times. The chain carries TRBV12-3 or TRBV12-4 and TRBJ2-7; the D call may be TRBD1 or TRBD2 (5 bases each). The CDR3 sequence is 13 residues long. Between the trimmed V and J ends, which lost 5 bases and 7 bases, there was a span of 15 bases. The CDR3 spells CASSTGTFGEQYF. CDR3 sequence (DNA): TGTGCCAGCAGTACTGGGACGTTCGGGGAGCAGTACTTC.

This clonotype has a count of ten or more. The chain is built from TRBV9 and TRBJ2-7; D gene ambiguous. There are 14 residues in the CDR3. V was trimmed by 0 bases and J by 0 bases, leaving 7 bases between them. Germline CDR1 and CDR2: SGDLS and YYNGEE. The CDR3 region is CASSVGRASYEQYF. As DNA, the CDR3 is TGTGCCAGCAGCGTAGGTAGAGCCTCCTACGAGCAGTACTTC.

This clonotype has ten or more counts. V gene TRBV6-1 combines with J gene TRBJ1-2, with D possibly matching TRBD1 (6 bases). V lost 3 bases and J lost 2, with 10 bases in between. CDR1 is MNHNS, CDR2 SASEGT, per germline. This CDR3 contains 14 residues. The CDR3 loop reads CASSDLGGNYGYTF. CDR3 nucleotides: TGTGCCAGCAGTGATCTGGGGGGCAACTATGGCTACACCTTC.

This clonotype appeared many times. The chain carries TRBV7-8 and TRBJ1-5; D gene ambiguous. This CDR3 contains 16 residues. Germline V gene lookup returns CDR1 SGHVS and CDR2 FQNEAQ. V gave up 1 base and J gave up 5 bases, with 15 bases separating them. Here the CDR3 DNA reads TGTGCCAGCAGCTTAGGCCGACCCCCCAGGTATCAGCCCCAGCATTTT. Protein product: CASSLGRPPRYQPQHF.

Many counts were recorded for this clonotype. J is TRBJ1-2 and V is TRBV19; D unresolved. This CDR3 has 13 amino acids. The V gene lost 2 bases and the J gene lost 3 bases, with 7 bases spanning the gap. CDR1 is LNHDA, CDR2 SQIVND, per germline (reference sequence). CDR3 sequence: CASSIRRDYGYTF. CDR3 bases: TGTGCCAGTAGTATAAGGAGGGACTATGGCTACACCTTC.

The sample holds many counts of this clonotype. The V and J genes are TRBV20-1 and TRBJ2-2; D is undetermined. Trimming removed 6 bases at V and 5 bases at J, with 13 bases between. Germline CDR1 DFQATT, CDR2 SNEGSKA (reference sequence). CDR3 size: 13 residues. The CDR3 loop reads CSAGLAVTGELFF. The DNA for the CDR3 is TGCAGTGCCGGCTTGGCGGTGACCGGGGAGCTGTTTTTT.

This clonotype was detected only a few times. The chain carries TRBV20-1 and TRBJ2-7, with no clear D. Germline values: CDR1 DFQATT, CDR2 SNEGSKA (reference sequence). The germline V and J ends were trimmed by 0 bases and 0 bases, with 18 bases remaining between them. The CDR3 sequence is 17 residues long. CDR3 in DNA: TGCAGTGCTAGAGAGGACGGCTTCTACGCCAGCTCCTACGAGCAGTACTTC. Amino acids: CSAREDGFYASSYEQYF.

This clonotype occurred many times. The chain recombines TRBV4-2 with TRBJ1-1, with D possibly being TRBD1 (6 bases). CDR3 length equals 15 residues. V was trimmed by 1 base and J by 6 bases, leaving 15 bases between them. Germline values: CDR1 LGHNA, CDR2 YNFKEQ. In DNA form, the CDR3 reads TGTGCCAGCAGCCAAGGGAACAGGGAAGGGGCTGAAGCTTTCTTT. Its translation: CASSQGNREGAEAFF.

The sample holds many counts of this clonotype. The chain joins TRBV3-1 to TRBJ2-5; no firm D call. This CDR3 comprises 13 residues. Trimming took 2 bases from V and 2 from J, leaving 6 bases between them. Germline V gives CDR1 LGHDT, CDR2 YNNKEL (reference sequence). The CDR3 nucleotides are TGTGCCAGCAGCCAATCCTCTCAAGAGACCCAGTACTTC. This codes for CASSQSSQETQYF.

At least ten counts were recorded for this clonotype. This rearrangement joins TRBV4-2 to TRBJ2-3, with D possibly matching TRBD2 (6 bases). V dropped 4 bases and J dropped 2 bases, with 13 bases sitting between them. This CDR3 region has 15 residues. CDR1 and CDR2 (germline): LGHNA, YNFKEQ. CDR3 in DNA: TGTGCCAGCAGCCCCCAGCGGGCCCCCACAGATACGCAGTATTTT. As protein: CASSPQRAPTDTQYF.

The gene calls are TRBV7-9 and TRBJ1-4; 7 bases map to TRBD1. CDR3 size: 14 residues. V was clipped by 5 bases and J by 4 bases; unmatched bases: 4. In germline, CDR1 is SEHNR, CDR2 FQNEAQ (reference sequence). The CDR3 reads CASSTQGYNEKLFF. The CDR3 DNA sequence: TGTGCCAGCAGCACACAGGGGTATAATGAAAAACTGTTTTTT.

The J gene is TRBJ2-7, the V gene TRBV12-3 or TRBV12-4, with TRBD2 identical over 9 bases. V gave up 1 base and J gave up 1 base; unmatched junction bases: 2. The CDR3 has 15 amino acids. The CDR3 protein is CASSLVRGGSYEQYF. The CDR3 bases are TGTGCCAGCAGTTTAGTGCGGGGGGGGTCCTACGAGCAGTACTTC.

This clonotype was recorded at least ten times. The chain has TRBV24-1 and TRBJ2-7; D gene uncertain. Trimming took off 8 bases at V and 6 bases at J, with 16 bases between the two ends. This CDR3 spans 13 amino acids. Germline V lookup: CDR1 KGHDR, CDR2 SFDVKD. In DNA, the CDR3 is TGTGCCACCATAAAAGCAGGATCCGGCGAGCAGTACTTC. It translates to CATIKAGSGEQYF.

This clonotype was seen many times. V usage is TRBV2 and J usage is TRBJ1-6, with a possible D match to TRBD1 (5 bases). The ends were cut back, 5 bases at V and 10 bases at J, with 9 bases in the middle. The CDR3 covers 12 residues. Looked up from germline, CDR1 is SNHLY and CDR2 is FYNNEI. CDR3 in DNA: TGTGCCAGCAGTTCGGACAACTCACCCCTCCACTTT. As protein: CASSSDNSPLHF. The complete variable domain, with remaining parts taken from reference TRBV2 and TRBJ1-6, reads EPEVTQTPSHQVTQMGQEVILRCVPISNHLYFYWYRQILGQKVEFLVSFYNNEISEKSEIFDDQFSVERPDGSNFTLKIRSTKLEDSAMYFCASSSDNSPLHFGNGTRLTVT.

In its sample, this clonotype was seen a few times. The chain joins TRBV9 to TRBJ2-1, with D possibly TRBD1 on 5 matching bases. Trimming took 4 bases from V and 5 from J, leaving 13 bases between them. Germline lookup yields CDR1 SGDLS and CDR2 YYNGEE. CDR3 length: 14 residues. CDR3 sequence reads: CASSPRATDNEQFF. The CDR3 region has the DNA TGTGCCAGCAGCCCACGCGCGACAGACAATGAGCAGTTCTTC.

This clonotype was detected ten times or more. V gene TRBV10-3 combines with J gene TRBJ1-4; TRBD1 aligns across 7 bases. The CDR3 length is 15 residues. The germline V gene has CDR1 ENHRY and CDR2 SYGVKD. Trimming removed 3 bases from V and 6 bases from J; junction bases left unmatched: 7. CDR3 in amino acids: CAISESGTADEKLFF. CDR3 nucleotides: TGTGCCATCAGTGAATCCGGGACAGCCGATGAAAAACTGTTTTTT.

Ten or more counts support this clonotype. The rearrangement uses TRBV28 and TRBJ2-2; D gene uncertain. Between the trimmed V and J ends, which lost 8 bases and 5 bases, there was a span of 18 bases. Per germline, CDR1 MDHEN and CDR2 SYDVKM. The CDR3 has 15 amino acids. For the CDR3, the DNA is TGTGCCAGCCGAGTCCAGGCCTCGAGGACCGGGGAGCTGTTTTTT. It yields the protein CASRVQASRTGELFF.

This clonotype was observed many times. This chain joins TRBV28 and TRBJ2-5, with 11 bases aligning to TRBD2. Looked up from germline, CDR1 is MDHEN and CDR2 is SYDVKM. The CDR3 has 15 amino acids. The ends lost 6 bases at V and 6 bases at J; junction bases unmatched: 9. CDR3 DNA sequence: TGTGCCAGCAGGGTTGGGACTAGCGGAGGGAAGACCCAGTACTTC. It codes for CASRVGTSGGKTQYF.

This clonotype has at least ten counts. This chain uses TRBV3-1 with TRBJ2-3, with D uncertain. Per the germline V gene, CDR1 is LGHDT and CDR2 is YNNKEL (reference sequence). Trimming took 2 bases from V and 9 from J, leaving 12 bases between them. The CDR3 is made up of 13 amino acids. The CDR3 nucleotides read TGTGCCAGCAGCCAAAATTTGGAGTTGACGCAGTATTTT. Amino acid sequence: CASSQNLELTQYF.

This clonotype was observed many times. This chain links TRBV27 with TRBJ2-3, with a tentative D call TRBD2 (5 bases). V was pared by 2 bases and J by 3 bases, with 9 bases between. The CDR3 has 14 residues. Germline CDR1 reads MNHEY; CDR2 reads SMNVEV (reference sequence). CDR3 in amino acids: CASSLLAGTDTQYF. As DNA, the CDR3 is TGTGCCAGCAGTTTACTAGCTGGGACAGATACGCAGTATTTT.

This clonotype was detected ten times or more. This chain joins TRBV5-1 and TRBJ2-3; a weak D match, TRBD2 (6 bases). Germline V gene sequence: CDR1 SGHRS, CDR2 YFSETQ. With 4 bases removed from V and 6 bases from J, the gap between germline ends came to 18 bases. This CDR3 spans 15 amino acids. CDR3 amino acids: CASSMGLGLGDTQYF. For the CDR3, the DNA is TGCGCCAGCAGCATGGGACTGGGGCTAGGGGATACGCAGTATTTT.